This T cell receptor beta chain was sequenced in a study of blood T cells in healthy people across ages. As to this clonotype: Its specificity is not known.

The CDR3 has 18 residues. V was shortened by 0 bases and J by 1 base, with 14 bases between the two germline ends. In germline, CDR1 is SGHRS, CDR2 YFSETQ. Study-level findings and limits: Compared with aged donors, long-lived donors showed fewer expanded clones, suggesting selection.

Primers used in a second PCR of about 7 to 11 cycles were a sample-barcoded 5' primer and a J-beta primer mix. Via MiXCR, TCRdb re-called the 5' RACE reads, giving one row per CDR3 protein. The repertoire holds roughly 1,800,000 distinct CDR3 sequences, with around half as singletons. This clonotype was sampled from a woman between 40 and 50 years old in good health. Sequencing input: blood. The chain has TRBV5-1 and TRBJ2-6, with unresolved D. CDR3 bases: TGCGCCAGCAGCTTGGATGTGGGCGCTGGTTCTGGGGCCAACGTCCTGACTTTC. This codes for CASSLDVGAGSGANVLTF.